The T cell receptor (beta chain) under discussion was sequenced for a study of blood T cells in healthy people across ages. To note about this clonotype: Its antigen is unknown.

The CDR3 runs 13 residues. The germline V gene encodes CDR1 KGHDR and CDR2 SFDVKD. V gave up 8 bases and J gave up 5 bases, with 14 bases separating them. Study-level findings and limits: Significant beta diversity loss was already apparent by age approximately 38, declining roughly linearly.

The study drew donors from healthy Caucasian individuals in Russia aged 6 to 90. Alongside a J-beta primer mix, a sample-barcoded 5' primer served in a second PCR lasting about 6 to 12 cycles. Each cDNA was tagged by a template-switch adaptor containing 12 random nucleotides. TCRdb reprocessed the 5' RACE reads with MiXCR, giving one entry per CDR3 protein. Counted here are hundreds of thousands of distinct CDR3 sequences, around 48% occurring once; the ten biggest clones make up roughly 31%. The chain carries TRBV24-1 and TRBJ2-5, with D hard to call. The receptor's source is a woman in her fifties or sixties in good health. The sequenced sample consisted of blood. The CDR3 region has the DNA TGTGCCACCAAGGCAGGCCCCCAGGAGACCCAGTACTTC. Residues: CATKAGPQETQYF.